Below are 18 T cell receptor beta chains sequenced from a single sample in a study of blood T cells in healthy people across ages. The second PCR ran roughly 6 to 11 cycles with a sample-barcoded 5' primer and J-beta primers. TCRdb called the 5' RACE reads again in MiXCR, with one record for every CDR3 protein. The sample contains over 1,500,000 distinct CDR3 sequences, around half of which appear only once. Sequenced input: blood. Receptor source: a woman aged 40 to 50 in good health.

A remark on this clonotype: One end of the junction fails to match germline, which may point to a read error. This chain links TRBV7-8 with TRBJ2-5; 8 positions agree with TRBD1. CDR1 and CDR2 from the germline V gene are SGHVS and FQNEAQ. CDR3 length: 13 amino acids. The CDR3 loop reads CAGSWGQEETQYF. The CDR3 coding sequence is TGTGCCGGCAGCTGGGGACAGGAAGAGACCCAGTACTTC.

The chain uses TRBV6-2 or TRBV6-3 and TRBJ1-6; D might be TRBD1 (5 bases). CDR3 length: 13 residues. Germline CDR1 MNHEY, CDR2 SVGEGT. Trimming removed 2 bases at V and 8 bases at J, with 7 bases between. The CDR3 sequence is CASSYLGDSPLHF. The CDR3 region has the DNA TGTGCCAGCAGTTACCTGGGGGATTCACCCCTCCACTTT.

There are a few counts of this clonotype. The chain combines TRBV20-1 with TRBJ2-1; D might be TRBD1 (6 bases). Germline V gives CDR1 DFQATT, CDR2 SNEGSKA (reference sequence). The CDR3 has 15 residues. Trimming removed 6 bases from V and 7 bases from J, with 22 bases in between. CDR3 residues: CSAPPPTGMVNEQFF. The CDR3 DNA reads as TGCAGTGCGCCCCCCCCCACAGGGATGGTAAATGAGCAGTTCTTC.

The chain's CDR3 is CASSLFGGSYNEQYF. Here the CDR3 DNA reads TGTGCCAGCAGCTTATTTGGGGGCTCCTACAATGAGCAGTACTTC. The chain is built from TRBV7-2 and TRBJ2-1; possibly TRBD1 for D (6 bases). TRBJ2-7 matches the DNA end more closely, so the J call is doubtful. CDR3 length: 15 amino acids. Looked up from germline, CDR1 is SGHTA and CDR2 is FQGNSA.

The chain has TRBV10-3 and TRBJ2-5; 9 bases map to TRBD2. V gave up 5 bases and J gave up 7 bases; unmatched junction bases: 5. The CDR3 is made up of 13 amino acids. Germline values: CDR1 ENHRY, CDR2 SYGVKD. CDR3 sequence reads: CAISLSGGGTQYF. The CDR3 region has the DNA TGTGCCATCAGTCTTAGCGGGGGCGGGACCCAGTACTTC.

The chain has TRBV13 and TRBJ2-7, with 9 positions matching TRBD2. The CDR3 totals 16 residues. The germline CDR1 and CDR2 sequences are PRHDT and FYEKMQ (reference sequence). Trimming took 8 bases from V and 2 from J; bases not matched to a gene: 13. The CDR3 DNA is TGTGCCAGCGACGCCCCGGGGCTAGCGGGGACCTACGAGCAGTACTTC. This codes for CASDAPGLAGTYEQYF.

The CDR3 reads CASRLPGGHQPQHF. In DNA form, the CDR3 reads TGTGCCAGCAGACTTCCGGGGGGGCACCAGCCCCAGCATTTT. The chain has TRBV7-2 and TRBJ1-5; a possible D gene is TRBD1 (6 bases). V was trimmed by 6 bases and J by 7 bases, leaving 16 bases between them. This CDR3 is 14 amino acids long. Germline CDR1 reads SGHTA; CDR2 reads FQGNSA.

This clonotype showed up just once. The chain employs TRBV19 and TRBJ2-2; no firm D call. CDR3 size: 15 residues. V gave up 3 bases and J gave up 7 bases, with 15 bases separating them. Germline lookup yields CDR1 LNHDA and CDR2 SQIVND (reference sequence). The CDR3 region is CASSMLSRFGGELFF. The CDR3 coding sequence is TGTGCCAGTAGTATGCTGAGCAGGTTCGGCGGGGAGCTGTTTTTT.

This clonotype was seen more than once but under ten times. The chain links TRBV12-3 or TRBV12-4 to TRBJ1-6; 9 bases line up with TRBD1. The trim removed 3 bases at V and 7 bases at J, leaving 7 bases unmatched. The CDR3 is 16 amino acids. CDR3 protein: CASSFGRGQGNSPLHF. CDR3 nucleotides: TGTGCCAGCAGTTTCGGGCGCGGACAGGGGAATTCACCCCTCCACTTT.

The chain is built from TRBV7-2 and TRBJ1-2, with D maybe TRBD1 (6 bases). The CDR3 has 16 residues. V lost 3 bases and J 8 bases, leaving 22 bases between the germline ends. Germline CDR1 reads SGHTA; CDR2 reads FQGNSA. The chain's CDR3 is CASSFKLVTGASGYTF. In DNA, the CDR3 is TGTGCCAGCAGCTTCAAATTAGTAACGGGGGCGAGCGGCTACACCTTC.

Here the CDR3 DNA reads TGTGCCAGCAGTTACTCGCAGGTTCCTAACTATGGCTACACCTTC. It translates to CASSYSQVPNYGYTF. The chain is built from TRBV6-5 and TRBJ1-2; D unresolved. The CDR3 runs to 15 residues. Trimming cost V 0 bases and J 0 bases, with 8 bases left between them. Germline loops: CDR1 MNHEY, CDR2 SVGAGI.

As concerns this clonotype: One junction end disagrees with the germline gene, perhaps due to a read error. The chain couples TRBV4-1 to TRBJ2-3; 9 bases map to TRBD2. Germline lookup yields CDR1 MGHRA and CDR2 YSYEKL. This CDR3 is built from 17 residues. DNA for the CDR3: TGCGCCAGCAGCCAAGGGAATAGCGGGAGCAGCACAGATGCGCAGTATTTT. It codes for CASSQGNSGSSTDAQYF.

This clonotype has only one observation. V and J are TRBV3-1 and TRBJ2-1; 10 bases line up with TRBD2. Germline CDR1 and CDR2: LGHDT and YNNKEL (reference sequence). Trimming took 7 bases from V and 4 from J; bases not matched to a gene: 4. This CDR3 has 14 residues. The CDR3 spells CASNSGGPYNEQFF. CDR3 nucleotide sequence: TGTGCCAGCAATAGCGGGGGGCCTTACAATGAGCAGTTCTTC.

The CDR3 protein is CASSLAMGRANPDEQFF. The CDR3 DNA reads as TGTGCCAGCAGCTTAGCGATGGGGAGGGCCAATCCCGATGAGCAGTTCTTC. The rearrangement joins TRBV7-6 to TRBJ2-1; 7 bases align to TRBD2. The CDR3 is 17 residues long. The ends lost 0 bases at V and 8 bases at J; junction bases unmatched: 13. CDR1 and CDR2 from the germline V gene are SGHVS and FNYEAQ.

The rearrangement uses TRBV7-2 and TRBJ2-1; 8 bases line up with TRBD1. Germline assignment: CDR1 SGHTA and CDR2 FQGNSA. The CDR3 has 14 residues. V shed 5 bases and J 6 bases; nucleotides not matched to a gene: 6. In DNA, the CDR3 is TGTGCCAGCAGCCAGGGGGCGGGATTCAATGAGCAGTTCTTC. The encoded protein is CASSQGAGFNEQFF. The full variable domain, in which reference TRBV7-2 and TRBJ2-1 provide the parts outside the CDR3, is GAGVSQSPSNKVTEKGKDVELRCDPISGHTALYWYRQSLGQGLEFLIYFQGNSAPDKSGLPSDRFSAERTGGSVSTLTIQRTQQEDSAVYLCASSQGAGFNEQFFGPGTRLTVL.

The J gene is TRBJ1-2, the V gene TRBV20-1; TRBD1 matches at 11 bases. This CDR3 has 14 amino acids. Germline CDR1 is DFQATT and CDR2 is SNEGSKA (reference sequence). J lost 8 bases, V lost 3 bases, and 8 bases had no gene match. CDR3 in amino acids: CSASSGQGASGYTF. CDR3 coding DNA: TGCAGTGCTAGTTCCGGACAGGGGGCTAGCGGCTACACCTTC.

V and J are TRBV28 and TRBJ2-1, with D possibly TRBD2 on 6 matching bases. The V end was cut by 3 bases, the J end by 1 base, with 10 bases between. From germline, CDR1 is MDHEN and CDR2 SYDVKM. This CDR3 is built from 15 residues. The DNA for the CDR3 is TGTGCCAGCAGTTTTTCAGGGAGGTCCTACAATGAGCAGTTCTTC. This gives the protein CASSFSGRSYNEQFF.

A note on this clonotype: A clone one base away is much larger, so this may be a read error. The gene calls are TRBV4-3 and TRBJ2-5; D is unclear. The CDR3 length is 15 residues. The germline V and J ends were trimmed by 1 base and 5 bases, with 14 bases remaining between them. Germline V gene sequence: CDR1 LGHNA, CDR2 YSLEER. CDR3 loop: CASSQGRAGGETQYF. The CDR3 DNA is TGCGCCAGCAGCCAAGGACGAGCAGGCGGCGAGACCCAGTACTTC.